The 18 T cell receptor beta chains given below trace back to one sample, sequenced in a study of blood T cell repertoires in COVID-19. TCRdb's table, derived via immunoSEQ multiplex PCR, lists solely in-frame clones and lacks some. Of some 120,000 clones in the sample, around 64% were seen once. Material: peripheral blood. These TCRs come from a human donor with acute or convalescent COVID-19. The donor label of this sample is uncertain.

V and J are TRBV19 and TRBJ1-2; D unclear. From germline, CDR1 is LNHDA and CDR2 SQIVND (reference sequence). The germline V and J ends were trimmed by 3 bases and 0 bases, with 11 bases remaining between them. The CDR3 totals 15 residues. Here the CDR3 reads CASSILQSPNYGYTF. The CDR3 DNA reads as TGTGCCAGTAGTATCTTACAGAGCCCTAACTATGGCTACACCTTC.

The chain uses TRBV3-1 (or the pseudogene TRBV3-2) and TRBJ2-5, with a possible D match to TRBD1 (6 bases). The CDR3 is 16 amino acids. Germline V gene data show CDR1 as LGHDT and CDR2 as YNNKEL (reference sequence). Trimming removed 4 bases at V and 0 bases at J, with 15 bases between. The CDR3 sequence: CASSLGGQTYQETQYF. The CDR3 bases are TGTGCCAGCAGCCTCGGAGGACAGACGTACCAAGAGACCCAGTACTTC.

This clone is a singleton in its sample. The genes are TRBV6-6 and TRBJ1-3, with 7 positions matching TRBD1. V lost 5 bases and J lost 4; bases outside the gene matches: 14. The CDR3 loop spans 17 amino acids. Per the germline V gene, CDR1 is MNHNY and CDR2 is SVGAGI (reference sequence). The CDR3 here is CASSRSSLGTEGNTIYF. CDR3 coding DNA: TGTGCCAGCAGTAGATCGAGCCTCGGGACAGAAGGAAACACCATATATTTT.

As DNA, the CDR3 is TGCAGCGTCCTGGACAGCGGCAATCAGCCCCAGCATTTT. Its protein is CSVLDSGNQPQHF. The J gene is TRBJ1-5, the V gene TRBV29-1, with D perhaps matching TRBD1 (6 bases). Germline V gives CDR1 SQVTM, CDR2 ANQGSEA. V lost 6 bases to trimming and J lost 2 bases, with 11 bases between them. CDR3 length: 13 residues.

The chain has TRBV5-1 and TRBJ2-7, with TRBD1 matching over 7 bases. The trim removed 0 bases at V and 3 bases at J, leaving 15 bases unmatched. This CDR3 has 18 residues. Germline lookup yields CDR1 SGHRS and CDR2 YFSETQ. The CDR3 loop reads CASSLALSGGIPLYEQYF. The CDR3 DNA reads TGCGCCAGCAGCTTGGCCTTATCAGGGGGTATTCCCCTCTACGAGCAGTACTTC.

The rearrangement uses TRBV10-3 and TRBJ1-5, with 7 bases that match TRBD1. Germline CDR1 reads ENHRY; CDR2 reads SYGVKD. The CDR3 loop spans 13 amino acids. J was trimmed by 1 base and V by 10 bases; bases with no gene match: 4. DNA of the CDR3: TGTGCCACCGGGGACAGCAGCAATCAGCCCCAGCATTTT. Translation: CATGDSSNQPQHF.

CDR3 region: CASNQQGANSPLHF. The DNA of the CDR3 is TGTGCCAGCAACCAACAGGGGGCCAATTCACCCCTCCACTTT. The V and J genes are TRBV27 and TRBJ1-6, with 9 bases fitting TRBD1. Germline CDR1 MNHEY, CDR2 SMNVEV (reference sequence). The CDR3 contains 14 residues. Trimming cost V 7 bases and J 7 bases; bases outside gene matches: 5.

The rearrangement joins TRBV6-6 to TRBJ2-7, with a weak D call TRBD1 (6 bases). Trimming left V 5 bases short and J 5 bases short, with 13 bases between. The germline gives CDR1 MNHNY, CDR2 SVGAGI (reference sequence). There are 13 residues in the CDR3. The CDR3 coding sequence is TGTGCCAGCAGTCGGCACGGGACAAACGAGCAGTACGTC. Amino acids: CASSRHGTNEQYV.

The chain recombines TRBV20-1 with TRBJ1-6; D gene ambiguous. The ends were cut back, 3 bases at V and 10 bases at J, with 10 bases in the middle. Germline CDR1 is DFQATT and CDR2 is SNEGSKA (reference sequence). The CDR3 spans 12 residues. The CDR3 DNA reads as TGCAGTGCTAGTCAAGGCGGATCACCCCTCCACTTT. Translating gives CSASQGGSPLHF.

The CDR3 reads CAWSRASGGYDEQYF. DNA of the CDR3: TGTGCCTGGAGTAGGGCTAGCGGGGGATACGACGAGCAGTACTTC. The chain recombines TRBV30 with TRBJ2-7; TRBD2 matches at 10 bases. V lost 2 bases, J lost 5 bases, and 9 bases stayed unmatched. CDR1 and CDR2 (germline): GTSNPN, SVGIG (reference sequence). This CDR3 has 15 amino acids.

V gene TRBV19 combines with J gene TRBJ1-3; D is unresolved. Germline V gene sequence: CDR1 LNHDA, CDR2 SQIVND (reference sequence). V was shortened by 1 base and J by 0 bases, with 10 bases between the two germline ends. This CDR3 is built from 16 residues. DNA for the CDR3: TGTGCCAGTAGTATAGGGACTGGCGACTCTGGAAACACCATATATTTT. This codes for CASSIGTGDSGNTIYF.

The CDR3 protein is CASSLSLLPREQYF. The CDR3 DNA follows: TGTGCCAGCAGCTTGTCCCTCCTCCCTCGCGAGCAGTACTTC. This rearrangement joins TRBV7-8 to TRBJ2-7; no reliable D call. This CDR3 contains 14 residues. CDR1 and CDR2 (germline): SGHVS, FQNEAQ. Trimming left V 3 bases short and J 6 bases short, with 15 bases between.

The chain recombines TRBV11-2 with TRBJ2-7; a possible D gene is TRBD1 (6 bases). Germline lookup yields CDR1 SGHAT and CDR2 FQNNGV. V gave up 6 bases and J gave up 6 bases, with 12 bases separating them. The CDR3 is 12 amino acids. The chain's CDR3 is CASRQGFAEQYF. CDR3 nucleotides: TGTGCCAGCAGACAGGGTTTTGCCGAGCAGTACTTC.

The genes are TRBV2 and TRBJ1-2; possibly TRBD1 for D (5 bases). Germline CDR1 reads SNHLY; CDR2 reads FYNNEI. Trimming left V 9 bases short and J 0 bases short, with 17 bases between. This CDR3 has 15 residues. In nucleotides, the CDR3 is TGTGCCAGTAGAAGAGAGACAGCGTCTAACTATGGCTACACCTTC. This codes for CASRRETASNYGYTF.

This clone was counted between two and nine times. The genes are TRBV7-8 and TRBJ1-3; TRBD1 might be the D (5 bases). The CDR3 sequence is 15 residues long. Germline CDR1 and CDR2: SGHVS and FQNEAQ. V lost 5 bases and J 4 bases, leaving 15 bases between the germline ends. CDR3 residues: CASSKIKGAGNTIYF. The CDR3, as DNA: TGTGCCAGCAGCAAGATAAAAGGGGCGGGAAACACCATATATTTT.

The V call is TRBV6-5, the J call TRBJ1-2; D gene ambiguous. Trimming took off 4 bases at V and 1 base at J, with 13 bases between the two ends. The CDR3 sequence is 15 residues long. Germline CDR1 reads MNHEY; CDR2 reads SVGAGI. The CDR3 loop reads CASSLSGLVNYGYTF. In DNA, the CDR3 is TGTGCCAGCAGTTTATCCGGGTTGGTTAACTATGGCTACACCTTC.

The chain combines TRBV5-5 with TRBJ1-6, with 9 bases matching TRBD1. Germline V lookup: CDR1 SGHKS, CDR2 YYEKEE (reference sequence). CDR3 length: 15 residues. V gave up 0 bases and J gave up 6 bases; unmatched junction bases: 1. CDR3 sequence: CASSLEDRGNSPLHF. The CDR3 nucleotides read TGTGCCAGCAGCTTGGAGGACAGGGGTAATTCACCCCTCCACTTT.

J is TRBJ1-1 and V is TRBV29-1; 8 nucleotides line up with TRBD1. Germline CDR1 SQVTM, CDR2 ANQGSEA. This CDR3 has 15 amino acids. Losses at the gene ends were 4 bases for V and 1 base for J; bases not matched to a gene: 8. CDR3 loop: CSVAADRVGNTEAFF. Written as DNA, the CDR3 is TGCAGCGTTGCCGCGGACAGGGTAGGGAACACTGAAGCTTTCTTT. The whole variable domain, remainder taken from reference TRBV29-1 and TRBJ1-1, is SAVISQKPSRDICQRGTSLTIQCQVDSQVTMMFWYRQQPGQSLTLIATANQGSEATYESGFVIDKFPISRPNLTFSTLTVSNMSPEDSSIYLCSVAADRVGNTEAFFGQGTRLTVV.